Given below is one TCR beta chain in context. The antigen remains undetermined. Unique molecular identifiers were used to barcode this TCRbeta library. Via MiXCR, TCRdb re-called the PCR reads, giving one row per CDR3 protein. The table records 440,000 or so distinct CDR3 sequences, roughly 44% of them present only once. This entry belongs to a study of T-cell reconstitution after alpha-beta-depleted transplantation in children. Points from the study as a whole: The high TCRbeta diversity at day 60 in some patients came from surviving recipient T cells and thymic progenitors. About two months after transplant, alpha-beta T cells reportedly came from several hundred expanded graft clones.

CDR1 is GTSNPN, CDR2 SVGIG, per germline (reference sequence). This CDR3 is built from 13 residues. V dropped 1 base and J dropped 1 base, with 6 bases sitting between them. The rearrangement links TRBV30 to TRBJ2-3; perhaps TRBD2 as D (5 bases). This TCR was sampled from a girl aged 2 to 10 with aplastic anemia, due to receive a stem cell transplant. The source was PBMCs, collected before TCRalphabeta/CD19-depleted stem cell transplant. The CDR3 sequence: CAWSGRGTDTQYF. Here the CDR3 DNA reads TGTGCCTGGAGTGGGCGGGGCACAGATACGCAGTATTTT.